This T cell receptor (beta chain) comes out of a study of cytomegalovirus exposure and HLA in healthy donors. Use of 60 Vbeta and 13 Jbeta primers characterized the PCR. Assay used: immunoSEQ multiplex PCR; TCRdb lists only in-frame clones, some missing. The top ten clones hold 0.63% of a sample with 200,000 to 250,000 clones, approximately 82% of them seen once. General study results and limits: TCR beta sequences reportedly predicted most subjects' HLA-A and HLA-B alleles accurately. Researchers reported in a later analysis that common viral pathogens appeared linked to several top clusters.

The CDR3 totals 15 residues. In regard to this clone: The target antigen is unknown.

The TCR was taken from a man between 18 and 29 years old in good health and CMV-seronegative. V gene TRBV21-1 combines with J gene TRBJ1-2. TRBV21-1 is assigned pseudogene status. Source material: PBMCs. The chain's CDR3 is CASSEMRGFSSGYTF. The CDR3 nucleotides are TGTGCCAGCAGCGAAATGCGGGGATTTAGTAGTGGCTACACCTTC.